Following are 29 T cell receptor beta chains from one sample sequenced in a study of CD8 T cells in Susac syndrome. The authors reverse transcribed roughly 0.5 to 1 ug RNA with random hexamers. TCRdb reprocessed the immunoSEQ multiplex PCR reads with MiXCR, giving one entry per CDR3 protein. This repertoire shows about 290,000 distinct CDR3 sequences, roughly 85% found once; its top ten account for around 0.22%. The source material was CD8+ T cells from PBMCs. These receptor sequences come from a human donor with multiple sclerosis.

This chain links TRBV3-1 with TRBJ2-6, with TRBD2 identical over 9 bases. This CDR3 has 21 amino acids. The germline gives CDR1 LGHDT, CDR2 YNNKEL (reference sequence). The trim removed 0 bases at V and 0 bases at J, leaving 12 bases unmatched. CDR3 loop: CASSQDLEREVPFSGANVLTF. The CDR3 DNA reads TGTGCCAGCAGCCAAGATCTGGAGCGGGAGGTTCCCTTCTCTGGGGCCAACGTCCTGACTTTC.

This chain uses TRBV12-3 or TRBV12-4 with TRBJ1-5, with D possibly TRBD1 on 5 matching bases. Between the trimmed V and J ends, which lost 3 bases and 7 bases, there was a span of 19 bases. The length of the CDR3 is 16 residues. CDR3 coding DNA: TGTGCCAGCAGTTTTGGTCCAACGGGGCGCTGGCAGCCCCAGCATTTT. Residues: CASSFGPTGRWQPQHF.

V is TRBV14 and J is TRBJ2-5; 7 bases are shared with TRBD1. This CDR3 is 18 amino acids long. Germline V gene sequence: CDR1 SGHDN, CDR2 FVKESK. The V segment lost 1 base and the J segment 0 bases; nucleotides outside the gene matches: 11. The CDR3 is CASSQGRAGTDYQETQYF. The CDR3 coding sequence is TGTGCCAGCAGCCAAGGTCGAGCCGGGACAGACTACCAAGAGACCCAGTACTTC.

This sequence joins TRBV15 and TRBJ1-1; D gene ambiguous. V lost 1 base and J lost 6, with 9 bases in between. Germline V CDR1 and CDR2: LNHNV, YYDKDF (reference sequence). This CDR3 comprises 13 residues. DNA of the CDR3: TGTGCCACCAGCAGAGTACAGAGGGCTGAAGCTTTCTTT. Protein product: CATSRVQRAEAFF.

This clonotype was seen a single time. The chain links TRBV7-9 to TRBJ2-1, with TRBD1 identical over 7 bases. CDR3 length equals 15 residues. V dropped 5 bases and J dropped 5; count of bases not matched to a gene: 9. Germline CDR1 is SEHNR and CDR2 is FQNEAQ (reference sequence). The CDR3 DNA follows: TGTGCCAGCAGCCTGAGACAGGGTACGGACAATGAGCAGTTCTTC. Translating it yields CASSLRQGTDNEQFF.

The chain couples TRBV4-2 to TRBJ1-1; no reliable D call. The V end lost 1 base, the J end lost 0 bases, and 15 bases lay between the germline ends. Germline CDR1 and CDR2: LGHNA and YNFKEQ. The CDR3 sequence is 17 residues long. CDR3 region: CASSQGVHDTLNTEAFF. The CDR3 DNA is TGTGCCAGCAGCCAAGGAGTCCACGACACGTTGAACACTGAAGCTTTCTTT.

This clonotype came up once. The chain employs TRBV12-3 or TRBV12-4 and TRBJ1-4, with 7 bases fitting TRBD1. J was trimmed by 5 bases and V by 5 bases; bases with no gene match: 8. CDR3 size: 15 residues. The CDR3: CASSGRQGGNEKLFF. The CDR3 DNA follows: TGTGCCAGCAGTGGGCGACAGGGAGGAAATGAAAAACTGTTTTTT.

The V call is TRBV9, the J call TRBJ2-7, with 7 bases fitting TRBD1. The CDR3 has 14 amino acids. V was clipped by 1 base and J by 0 bases; unmatched bases: 1. Germline CDR1 SGDLS, CDR2 YYNGEE. CDR3 residues: CASSVWDSSYEQYF. CDR3 DNA: TGTGCCAGCAGCGTATGGGACAGCTCCTACGAGCAGTACTTC.

This clonotype has more than one count but fewer than ten. V and J are TRBV14 and TRBJ1-2; 10 bases agree with TRBD1. V trimming: 4 bases; J trimming: 7 bases; junction bases outside the gene matches: 3. There are 13 residues in the CDR3. Germline lookup yields CDR1 SGHDN and CDR2 FVKESK. CDR3 DNA sequence: TGTGCCAGCAGCCCCCGGGACAGGGGTGGCTACACCTTC. Protein sequence: CASSPRDRGGYTF.

V and J are TRBV20-1 and TRBJ1-1; D remains unclear. The germline gives CDR1 DFQATT, CDR2 SNEGSKA (reference sequence). The V end was cut by 3 bases, the J end by 4 bases, with 12 bases between. CDR3 length: 13 residues. CDR3 sequence (DNA): TGCAGTGCTAGGCCCAAGCCCCGCACTGAAGCTTTCTTT. Amino acid sequence: CSARPKPRTEAFF.

The chain uses TRBV11-2 and TRBJ1-2, with D maybe TRBD1 (5 bases). CDR1 and CDR2 from the germline V gene are SGHAT and FQNNGV. The CDR3 totals 16 residues. The germline V and J ends were trimmed by 4 bases and 9 bases, with 24 bases remaining between them. Here the CDR3 reads CASSYGTYEVRNSYTF. CDR3 DNA: TGTGCCAGCAGCTATGGGACCTACGAGGTTAGAAATAGCTACACCTTC.

The chain carries TRBV5-1 and TRBJ2-5; D call uncertain. V gave up 0 bases and J gave up 2 bases, with 11 bases separating them. The germline CDR1 and CDR2 sequences are SGHRS and YFSETQ. This CDR3 region has 15 residues. The CDR3 sequence: CASSLAPTRQETQYF. CDR3 in DNA: TGCGCCAGCAGCTTGGCGCCGACGAGACAAGAGACCCAGTACTTC.

The chain links TRBV7-9 to TRBJ2-1; 12 bases agree with TRBD2. The germline V gene has CDR1 SEHNR and CDR2 FQNEAQ (reference sequence). V lost 7 bases, J lost 2 bases, and 6 bases stayed unmatched. The CDR3 runs 16 residues. The CDR3 region is CASTPRTSGTYNEQFF. The CDR3 DNA reads as TGTGCCAGCACCCCAAGGACTAGCGGGACCTACAATGAGCAGTTCTTC.

The sample holds a few counts of this clonotype. Its ends do not fully match the called genes, so a read error is possible. The chain carries TRBV5-5 and TRBJ1-1; unclear D gene. Germline loops: CDR1 SGHKS, CDR2 YYEKEE (reference sequence). This CDR3 is 14 amino acids long. In nucleotides, the CDR3 is TGTGCCAGCAGCTTGGAACACGTGAACACTGAAGCTTCCTTT. Protein product: CASSLEHVNTEASF.

The chain couples TRBV3-1 to TRBJ2-7, with D possibly matching TRBD2 (5 bases). The CDR3 is made up of 10 amino acids. Trimming left V 4 bases short and J 11 bases short, with 9 bases between. The germline V gene has CDR1 LGHDT and CDR2 YNNKEL (reference sequence). Here the CDR3 reads CASSLPEEYF. As DNA, the CDR3 is TGTGCCAGCAGCCTACCGGAGGAGTACTTC.

V and J are TRBV11-3 and TRBJ2-1; possibly TRBD2 for D (6 bases). Per the germline V gene, CDR1 is SGHNT and CDR2 is YENEEA. The CDR3 is 16 residues long. The ends were cut back, 5 bases at V and 6 bases at J, with 20 bases in the middle. The CDR3 here is CASSRRTGVSVNEQFF. The CDR3 nucleotides read TGTGCCAGCAGCCGGCGGACGGGGGTGTCGGTCAATGAGCAGTTCTTC.

The rearrangement uses TRBV19 and TRBJ2-1; TRBD1 matches 8 bases. With 5 bases clipped from V and 8 bases from J, the junction kept 8 bases outside the gene matches. Germline CDR1 and CDR2: LNHDA and SQIVND (reference sequence). This CDR3 comprises 14 residues. DNA for the CDR3: TGTGCCAGTAGTGCCCGGGACAGGATCCATGAGCAGTTCTTC. Amino acids: CASSARDRIHEQFF.

This clonotype occurred once. J is TRBJ1-5 and V is TRBV9; weak D call: TRBD1 (5 bases). There are 15 residues in the CDR3. Germline V gene sequence: CDR1 SGDLS, CDR2 YYNGEE. V was trimmed by 0 bases and J by 8 bases, leaving 15 bases between them. The CDR3 DNA reads TGTGCCAGCAGCGTAGATTTTGGGGCGGCAGAGCCCCAGCATTTT. Encoded protein: CASSVDFGAAEPQHF.

This sequence joins TRBV5-1 and TRBJ2-7; 8 bases fit TRBD1. V lost 2 bases to trimming and J lost 11 bases; unmatched junction nucleotides: 12. The CDR3 totals 14 residues. Germline loops: CDR1 SGHRS, CDR2 YFSETQ. This chain's CDR3 is CASSFTGTGPLEYF. CDR3 bases: TGCGCCAGCAGCTTCACCGGGACAGGCCCCCTGGAGTACTTC.

This clonotype was seen a few times. The chain is built from TRBV28 and TRBJ1-5; perhaps TRBD1 as D (6 bases). The CDR3 is made up of 16 amino acids. Trimming stripped 2 bases from V and 6 bases from J, with 17 bases between. Germline CDR1 is MDHEN and CDR2 is SYDVKM. CDR3 bases: TGTGCCAGCAGTTTAGCTTCAGGGGCTCCACGTCAGCCCCAGCATTTT. As protein: CASSLASGAPRQPQHF.

This clonotype has a single count. The gene calls are TRBV7-9 and TRBJ2-1, with D perhaps TRBD1 (6 bases). V was shortened by 4 bases and J by 1 base, with 17 bases between the two germline ends. The CDR3 runs to 17 residues. Germline CDR1 and CDR2: SEHNR and FQNEAQ (reference sequence). The chain's CDR3 is CASSSPPDSRSYNEQFF. The CDR3 nucleotides read TGTGCCAGCAGCTCGCCCCCGGACAGCCGTTCCTACAATGAGCAGTTCTTC.

A few counts support this clonotype. The chain recombines TRBV6-2 or TRBV6-3 with TRBJ2-3; a possible D gene is TRBD1 (5 bases). The CDR3 consists of 15 residues. V was pared by 0 bases and J by 1 base, with 8 bases between. Germline values: CDR1 MNHEY, CDR2 SVGEGT. CDR3 sequence reads: CASSYSDRGTDTQYF. In DNA form, the CDR3 reads TGTGCCAGCAGTTACTCAGACAGAGGCACAGATACGCAGTATTTT.

In its sample, this clonotype was seen once. The rearrangement uses TRBV27 and TRBJ2-7; no reliable D call. V lost 2 bases, J lost 4 bases, and 9 bases lay in between. Germline V gene sequence: CDR1 MNHEY, CDR2 SMNVEV (reference sequence). The CDR3 contains 13 residues. CDR3 coding DNA: TGTGCCAGCAGTTTAGCGACCGAATACGAGCAGTACTTC. This sequence encodes CASSLATEYEQYF.

Only a few counts were recorded for this clonotype. CDR3 nucleotides: TGTGCCAGCAGCCAAGCAAACTTCAATGAGCAGTTCTTC. This sequence encodes CASSQANFNEQFF. V is TRBV4-2 and J is TRBJ2-1, with unresolved D. The CDR3 covers 13 residues. CDR1 and CDR2 from the germline V gene are LGHNA and YNFKEQ. V dropped 1 base and J dropped 6 bases, with 7 bases sitting between them.

The J gene is TRBJ2-2, the V gene TRBV7-9, with a possible D match to TRBD2 (5 bases). The V and J ends lost 5 bases and 3 bases respectively, with 16 bases between them. CDR3 length: 16 amino acids. Germline CDR1 SEHNR, CDR2 FQNEAQ (reference sequence). The CDR3 nucleotides are TGTGCCAGCAGCCCACTTTCGCGGGCGGACACCGGGGAGCTGTTTTTT. It translates to CASSPLSRADTGELFF. Combining the CDR3 with reference TRBV7-9 and TRBJ2-2 gives the whole variable domain DTGVSQNPRHKITKRGQNVTFRCDPISEHNRLYWYRQTLGQGPEFLTYFQNEAQLEKSRLLSDRFSAERPKGSFSTLEIQRTEQGDSAMYLCASSPLSRADTGELFFGEGSRLTVL.

This chain links TRBV27 with TRBJ2-7, with D possibly being TRBD2 (5 bases). V gave up 3 bases and J gave up 3 bases, with 12 bases separating them. The CDR3 loop spans 14 amino acids. CDR1 is MNHEY and CDR2 is SMNVEV in the germline V gene (reference sequence). The CDR3 nucleotides read TGTGCCAGCAGTTTTGACTTAGAGGGCTACGAGCAGTACTTC. This sequence encodes CASSFDLEGYEQYF.

This clonotype was picked up a small number of times. The chain is built from TRBV4-3 and TRBJ2-7; no clear D gene. V was shortened by 1 base and J by 0 bases, with 10 bases between the two germline ends. This CDR3 is 15 amino acids long. The germline CDR1 and CDR2 sequences are LGHNA and YSLEER. The CDR3 protein is CASSQAWYSSYEQYF. In nucleotides, the CDR3 is TGCGCCAGCAGCCAAGCCTGGTACAGCTCCTACGAGCAGTACTTC.

V usage is TRBV28 and J usage is TRBJ2-5; D may be TRBD1 or TRBD2 (5 bases each). V lost 2 bases and J 5 bases, leaving 21 bases between the germline ends. CDR3 length equals 17 residues. Germline V CDR1 and CDR2: MDHEN, SYDVKM. CDR3 coding DNA: TGTGCCAGCAGTTTAATAGCGTTCAAGGGACGGTGGGAGACCCAGTACTTC. Encoded protein: CASSLIAFKGRWETQYF. Looking up the rest from reference TRBV28 and TRBJ2-5 gives the full variable domain: DVKVTQSSRYLVKRTGEKVFLECVQDMDHENMFWYRQDPGLGLRLIYFSYDVKMKEKGDIPEGYSVSREKKERFSLILESASTNQTSMYLCASSLIAFKGRWETQYFGPGTRLLVL.

Only a few counts were recorded for this clonotype. V is TRBV6-5 and J is TRBJ2-7; either TRBD1 or TRBD2 may fit D (5 bases each). CDR3 length: 13 residues. The V end was cut by 6 bases, the J end by 2 bases, with 11 bases between. Germline V gene data show CDR1 as MNHEY and CDR2 as SVGAGI. The DNA for the CDR3 is TGTGCCAGCAGCCCTAGGGACGCCTACGAGCAGTACTTC. This translates into CASSPRDAYEQYF.